What follows is one T cell receptor beta chain and its context. This entry belongs to a study of blood T cell repertoires in COVID-19. Overall study: Nucleic acid was either cDNA or gDNA, and it came from T cells, B-cell-depleted T cells, or PBMCs.

This CDR3 spans 12 amino acids. Per germline, CDR1 MNHEY and CDR2 SVGAGI. After removal of 6 bases from V and 8 bases from J, the junction contained 3 bases not matched to a gene. Original analysis: From reference gene primer amplification, estimates of nucleated cell counts were derived. Repertoires were generated with immunoSEQ multiplex PCR, while TCRdb's copy carries only in-frame clones and drops some. The DNA was the basis for D and trimming; V, J and clone size are from that table. The sample lists 250,000 to 300,000 clones, 88% occurring once. Enrollment of patients from Seattle took place during active infection, with longitudinal follow-up.

The gene calls are TRBV6-5 and TRBJ2-1, with 8 bases matching TRBD1. Material: peripheral blood. This TCR was sampled from a woman in her seventies with COVID-19, enrolled during active disease. CDR3 region: CASSRTGYEQFF. CDR3 bases: TGTGCCAGCAGCCGGACAGGGTATGAGCAGTTCTTC.